The 17 T cell receptor beta chains presented below share a single source sample, sequenced in a study of blood T cell repertoires in COVID-19. Produced via immunoSEQ multiplex PCR; TCRdb's table is partial and in-frame only. The sample consists of about 150,000 clones, about 80% of them appearing once. The specimen sequenced was peripheral blood. These receptors were obtained from a man aged 70 or older with acute or convalescent COVID-19.

The genes are TRBV28 and TRBJ1-1; D ambiguous. This CDR3 is built from 14 residues. Germline CDR1 MDHEN, CDR2 SYDVKM. With 3 bases removed from V and 5 bases from J, the gap between germline ends came to 13 bases. CDR3 nucleotides: TGTGCCAGCAGTTTGCCTTTAAGAGGTACTGAAGCTTTCTTT. Amino acids: CASSLPLRGTEAFF.

J is TRBJ2-1 and V is TRBV6-1, with a possible D match to TRBD2 (6 bases). The V and J ends lost 4 bases and 3 bases respectively, with 16 bases between them. The germline CDR1 and CDR2 sequences are MNHNS and SASEGT. The CDR3 has 16 residues. CDR3 sequence: CASSGRDSAFYNEQFF. CDR3 coding DNA: TGTGCCAGCAGTGGACGGGACTCCGCATTCTACAATGAGCAGTTCTTC.

This chain joins TRBV6-5 and TRBJ2-7; 12 bases line up with TRBD2. Germline loops: CDR1 MNHEY, CDR2 SVGAGI. The trim removed 5 bases at V and 2 bases at J, leaving 4 bases unmatched. CDR3 length equals 15 residues. The chain's CDR3 is CASSPGTSGPYEQYF. The CDR3 DNA follows: TGTGCCAGCAGTCCCGGGACTAGCGGGCCCTACGAGCAGTACTTC.

A few counts support this clone. The chain uses TRBV29-1 and TRBJ1-1, with 8 bases aligning to TRBD1. The trim removed 8 bases at V and 1 base at J, leaving 9 bases unmatched. Looked up from germline, CDR1 is SQVTM and CDR2 is ANQGSEA. This CDR3 has 14 amino acids. The CDR3 here is CSTLAGTGNTEAFF. CDR3 DNA sequence: TGCAGCACCCTAGCAGGGACAGGGAACACTGAAGCTTTCTTT.

V and J are TRBV5-1 and TRBJ1-1, with D possibly TRBD1 on 5 matching bases. The CDR3 totals 16 residues. CDR1 is SGHRS and CDR2 is YFSETQ in the germline V gene. Trimming removed 1 base from V and 1 base from J, with 14 bases in between. Here the CDR3 DNA reads TGCGCCAGCAGCTTGAGCCCCCAGGGAGGGAACACTGAAGCTTTCTTT. Its translation is CASSLSPQGGNTEAFF.

CDR3 residues: CASSRRGTAGELFF. Written as DNA, the CDR3 is TGTGCCAGCAGCCGCAGGGGTACGGCCGGGGAGCTGTTTTTT. The rearrangement links TRBV3-1 (or the pseudogene TRBV3-2) to TRBJ2-2; TRBD1 is a possible D gene (6 bases). Trimming removed 4 bases from V and 6 bases from J, with 12 bases in between. The CDR3 covers 14 residues. Germline assignment: CDR1 LGHDT and CDR2 YNNKEL (reference sequence).

V usage is TRBV7-2 and J usage is TRBJ1-6, with D hard to call. This CDR3 comprises 13 residues. Germline assignment: CDR1 SGHTA and CDR2 FQGNSA. Trimming pared 4 bases from V and 10 bases from J, leaving 11 bases between. Here the CDR3 DNA reads TGTGCCAGCAGCTCCCGGGGAGGGTCACCCCTCCACTTT. Translating gives CASSSRGGSPLHF.

The table lists this clone with a few counts. The chain uses TRBV19 and TRBJ1-2, with TRBD1 matching 8 bases. V dropped 1 base and J dropped 2; count of bases not matched to a gene: 9. The CDR3 is 17 residues long. The germline CDR1 and CDR2 sequences are LNHDA and SQIVND (reference sequence). The CDR3 reads CASSIGGAGGANYGYTF. Here the CDR3 DNA reads TGTGCCAGTAGTATAGGAGGGGCAGGGGGCGCGAACTATGGCTACACCTTC.

This clone was observed a single time. The chain links TRBV28 to TRBJ2-5; TRBD2 aligns across 8 bases. CDR3 size: 14 residues. CDR1 and CDR2 (germline): MDHEN, SYDVKM. V trimming: 5 bases; J trimming: 4 bases; junction bases outside the gene matches: 6. Written as DNA, the CDR3 is TGTGCCAGCAGTCCCGGGGGGGCCTCAGAGACCCAGTACTTC. It is translated as CASSPGGASETQYF.

The chain carries TRBV5-1 and TRBJ1-1; TRBD1 might be the D (5 bases). The CDR3 is made up of 15 amino acids. V lost 0 bases and J 0 bases, leaving 9 bases between the germline ends. From germline, CDR1 is SGHRS and CDR2 YFSETQ. The CDR3 nucleotides read TGCGCCAGCAGCTTGGCGGCAGGGTTGAACACTGAAGCTTTCTTT. As protein: CASSLAAGLNTEAFF.

The rearrangement joins TRBV2 to TRBJ2-2, with D tentatively TRBD1 (6 bases). The CDR3 consists of 14 residues. CDR1 is SNHLY, CDR2 FYNNEI, per germline. V gave up 6 bases and J gave up 5 bases, with 13 bases separating them. CDR3 coding DNA: TGTGCCAGCAGCACCGGGACAAGGACCGGGGAGCTGTTTTTT. Protein: CASSTGTRTGELFF.

The chain employs TRBV19 and TRBJ1-2, with TRBD1 matching over 8 bases. The CDR3 has 14 amino acids. CDR1 LNHDA and CDR2 SQIVND come from the germline V gene (reference sequence). V lost 6 bases and J lost 4; bases outside the gene matches: 7. This CDR3 reads CASSTPGQGYGYTF. CDR3 bases: TGTGCCAGTAGCACGCCTGGACAGGGCTATGGCTACACCTTC. Looking up the rest from reference TRBV19 and TRBJ1-2 gives the full variable domain: DGGITQSPKYLFRKEGQNVTLSCEQNLNHDAMYWYRQDPGQGLRLIYYSQIVNDFQKGDIAEGYSVSREKKESFPLTVTSAQKNPTAFYLCASSTPGQGYGYTFGSGTRLTVV.

V and J are TRBV3-1 (or the pseudogene TRBV3-2) and TRBJ1-1; 7 bases align to TRBD1. The germline gives CDR1 LGHDT, CDR2 YNNKEL (reference sequence). This CDR3 region has 13 residues. The ends lost 4 bases at V and 7 bases at J; junction bases unmatched: 6. The chain's CDR3 is CASSRLRDSEAFF. CDR3 in DNA: TGTGCCAGCAGCCGGCTTCGGGACAGTGAAGCTTTCTTT.

V usage is TRBV7-9 and J usage is TRBJ1-4, with 10 bases fitting TRBD1. CDR1 and CDR2 from the germline V gene are SEHNR and FQNEAQ (reference sequence). The CDR3 spans 14 residues. Unmatched junction bases numbered 9, after V lost 5 bases and J lost 12 bases. The CDR3 protein is CASSLDRGLGELFF. The CDR3 DNA follows: TGTGCCAGCAGCCTCGACAGGGGGCTCGGGGAACTGTTTTTT. Using reference TRBV7-9 and TRBJ1-4 for the parts outside the CDR3, the full variable domain is DTGVSQNPRHKITKRGQNVTFRCDPISEHNRLYWYRQTLGQGPEFLTYFQNEAQLEKSRLLSDRFSAERPKGSFSTLEIQRTEQGDSAMYLCASSLDRGLGELFFGSGTQLSVL.

This rearrangement joins TRBV19 to TRBJ2-6; D might be TRBD1 (5 bases). This CDR3 has 17 residues. Germline CDR1 is LNHDA and CDR2 is SQIVND (reference sequence). Trimming shortened V by 2 bases and J by 0 bases, and 11 bases separated the two germline ends. The CDR3 DNA follows: TGTGCCAGTAGTATAACGACAGTCTTCTCTGGGGCCAACGTCCTGACTTTC. This codes for CASSITTVFSGANVLTF.

The chain links TRBV7-3 to TRBJ2-7, with D tentatively TRBD1 (5 bases). Germline lookup yields CDR1 SGHTA and CDR2 FQGTGA. V was trimmed by 3 bases and J by 1 base, leaving 19 bases between them. This CDR3 is built from 17 residues. The CDR3 coding sequence is TGTGCCAGCAGCTTTGTGGGGCGGTGGCAGTATTCCTACGAGCAGTACTTC. Its translation: CASSFVGRWQYSYEQYF.

The sample holds one count of this clone. V is TRBV27 and J is TRBJ2-7; 11 bases line up with TRBD2. The germline V gene encodes CDR1 MNHEY and CDR2 SMNVEV (reference sequence). V lost 2 bases, J lost 7 bases, and 10 bases stayed unmatched. The CDR3 is 16 amino acids. CDR3 coding DNA: TGTGCCAGCAGTTTAGTCGGTAGCGGGAGGGCGGGTGAGCAGTACTTC. Translation gives CASSLVGSGRAGEQYF.